This T cell receptor (beta chain) was identified during a study of shared clonotypes between healthy human individuals. The study, taken as a whole, reports: Across a few donors, naive CD4 shared 5% to 5.5%, naive CD8 around 4%, memory CD4 roughly 2.4%, memory CD8 roughly 0.37%. Only a few donors were included, so the genetic and exposure-history diversity represented was limited.

Per the study methods: ImmunoSEQ gave junction-only sequences without quality scores, so filtering differed. Method: immunoSEQ multiplex PCR; TCRdb's copy keeps in-frame clones and lacks some. Clonal size and the V and J genes are those of that table, whereas D and trimming came from the DNA. The data hold about 1.4 million clones, with 96% observed a single time. This clone was observed a single time. The antigen remains unidentified. Losses at the gene ends were 5 bases for V and 3 bases for J; bases not matched to a gene: 6. Germline V CDR1 and CDR2: SGHTA, FQGNSA. The CDR3 is 15 residues long. Splitting the CD4+ cells yielded a CD45RA+ naive subset and a CD45RA-negative memory subset.

J is TRBJ1-3 and V is TRBV7-2; 8 positions agree with TRBD1. This sequence was found in a young man in good health. Sequenced input: naive CD4+ T cells sorted from blood. The subset denotes: CD45RA+ positively selected. The DNA of the CDR3 is TGTGCCAGCAGCCAAGACAGGGGTGGTGGAAACACCATATATTTT. Translation: CASSQDRGGGNTIYF.